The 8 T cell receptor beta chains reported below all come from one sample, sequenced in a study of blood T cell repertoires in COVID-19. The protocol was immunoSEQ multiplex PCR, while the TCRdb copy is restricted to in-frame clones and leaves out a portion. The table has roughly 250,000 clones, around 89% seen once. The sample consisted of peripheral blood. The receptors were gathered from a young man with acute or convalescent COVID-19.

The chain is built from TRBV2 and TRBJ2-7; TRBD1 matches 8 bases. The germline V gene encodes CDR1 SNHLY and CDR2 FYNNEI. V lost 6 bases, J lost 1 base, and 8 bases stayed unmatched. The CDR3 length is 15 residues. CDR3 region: CASRGQALPSYEQYF. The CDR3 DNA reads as TGTGCCAGCAGGGGACAGGCCTTGCCGTCCTACGAGCAGTACTTC.

The CDR3 sequence is CASSGTSGPLADEQYF. CDR3 bases: TGCGCCAGTTCCGGGACTAGCGGACCCCTGGCGGACGAGCAGTACTTC. This chain links TRBV5-1 with TRBJ2-7; 11 nucleotides align to TRBD2. With 8 bases clipped from V and 5 bases from J, the junction kept 15 bases outside the gene matches. The germline CDR1 and CDR2 sequences are SGHRS and YFSETQ. This CDR3 contains 16 residues.

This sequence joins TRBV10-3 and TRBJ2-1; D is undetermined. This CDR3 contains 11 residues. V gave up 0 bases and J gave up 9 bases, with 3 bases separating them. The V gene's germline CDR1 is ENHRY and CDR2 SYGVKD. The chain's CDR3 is CAISESSEQFF. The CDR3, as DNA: TGTGCCATCAGTGAGTCGAGTGAGCAGTTCTTC.

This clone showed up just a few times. The CDR3 loop reads CASSVDSGGADTQYF. CDR3 bases: TGTGCCAGCAGCGTAGATAGCGGGGGTGCAGATACGCAGTATTTT. The chain has TRBV9 and TRBJ2-3; 9 nucleotides agree with TRBD2. V shed 0 bases and J 4 bases; nucleotides not matched to a gene: 3. The CDR3 contains 15 residues. Looked up from germline, CDR1 is SGDLS and CDR2 is YYNGEE.

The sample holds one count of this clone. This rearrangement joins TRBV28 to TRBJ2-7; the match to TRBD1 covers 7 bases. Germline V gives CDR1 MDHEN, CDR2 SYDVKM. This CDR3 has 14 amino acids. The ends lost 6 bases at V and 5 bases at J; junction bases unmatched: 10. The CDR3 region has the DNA TGTGCCAGCAGCCTCACAGGGGTTTGGAACGAGCAGTACTTC. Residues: CASSLTGVWNEQYF.

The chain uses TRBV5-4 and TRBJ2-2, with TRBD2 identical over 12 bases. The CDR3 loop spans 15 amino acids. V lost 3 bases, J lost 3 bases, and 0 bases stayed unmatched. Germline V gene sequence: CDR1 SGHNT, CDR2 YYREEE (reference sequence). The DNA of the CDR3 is TGTGCCAGCAGCTGGACTAGCGGGGACACCGGGGAGCTGTTTTTT. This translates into CASSWTSGDTGELFF.

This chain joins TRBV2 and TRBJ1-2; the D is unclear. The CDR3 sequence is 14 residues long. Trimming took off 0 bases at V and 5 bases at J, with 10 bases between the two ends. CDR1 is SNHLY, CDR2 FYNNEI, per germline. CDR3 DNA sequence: TGTGCCAGCAGTGAAGCTATGTCAGTTTATGGCTACACCTTC. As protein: CASSEAMSVYGYTF. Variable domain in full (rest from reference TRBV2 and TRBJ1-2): EPEVTQTPSHQVTQMGQEVILRCVPISNHLYFYWYRQILGQKVEFLVSFYNNEISEKSEIFDDQFSVERPDGSNFTLKIRSTKLEDSAMYFCASSEAMSVYGYTFGSGTRLTVV.

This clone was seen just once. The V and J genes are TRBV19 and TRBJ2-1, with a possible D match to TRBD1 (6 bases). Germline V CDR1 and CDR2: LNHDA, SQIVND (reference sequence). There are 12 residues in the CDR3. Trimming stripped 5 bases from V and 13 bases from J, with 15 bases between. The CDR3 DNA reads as TGTGCCAGTAGTGGACAGACAGGATTTCAGTTCTTC. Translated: CASSGQTGFQFF.